This is a list of T cell receptor beta chains from one sample in a study of blood T cell repertoires in COVID-19. The method was immunoSEQ multiplex PCR; TCRdb's version includes in-frame clones alone and lacks a portion of them. The sample yields 140,000 to 150,000 clones, about 76% seen once. Sequenced: peripheral blood. These receptors all stem from a human donor in a cohort sampled during active COVID-19. The CDR3 runs from the conserved cysteine through the conserved F or W. The D gene is left open where the match is weak. Size is stated for part of the rows, as once, few or many counts, or as a class when the clone is expanded.

v_gene	abundance	j_gene	d_gene	CDR3nt	CDR3aa
TRBV7-2	.	TRBJ2-7	.	TGTGCCAGCAGCTTACAAACCCTACCTGGGAGCTCCTACGAGCAGTACTTC	CASSLQTLPGSSYEQYF
TRBV5-1	once	TRBJ2-5	.	TGCGCCAGCAGCTTGCTAGCGTCTCCCCAAGAGACCCAGTACTTC	CASSLLASPQETQYF
TRBV5-1	.	TRBJ2-1	TRBD2	TGCGCCAGCAGCTTTAATTCCCGGACTAGCGGGGGCAATGAGCAGTTCTTC	CASSFNSRTSGGNEQFF
TRBV7-8	.	TRBJ2-1	TRBD1	TGTGCCAGCAGGCTAGGACAGGGGGATCTGCGATGGGGGAGGAGCTCCTACAATGAGCAGTTCTTC	CASRLGQGDLRWGRSSYNEQFF
TRBV12-5	.	TRBJ2-1	TRBD1	TGTGCTAGTGGTTTGAAACCGGGACAGGCCTTTCTGAATGAGCAGTTCTTC	CASGLKPGQAFLNEQFF
TRBV5-4	.	TRBJ2-7	TRBD2	TGTGCCAGCAGCCGACTTCCGGGACTAGCTTACGAGCAGTACTTC	CASSRLPGLAYEQYF
TRBV5-6	.	TRBJ1-5	TRBD1	TGTGCCAGCAGCCGGGACAGGCATCAGCCCCAGCATTTT	CASSRDRHQPQHF
TRBV19	once	TRBJ2-1	.	TGTGCCAGTAGTACCGGGACACCAACTGGGCAGTTCTTC	CASSTGTPTGQFF
TRBV7-3	.	TRBJ1-1	TRBD1	TGTGCCAGCAGCTCGGGACAGGGGAACACTGAAGCTTTCTTT	CASSSGQGNTEAFF
TRBV10-3	once	TRBJ2-3	TRBD2	TGTGCCATCCGGACTAGCGGTAGCACAGATACGCAGTATTTT	CAIRTSGSTDTQYF
TRBV4-3	.	TRBJ1-2	.	TGCGCCAGCAGCCAAGATCTCGGGGGAGACTACTATGGCTACACCTTC	CASSQDLGGDYYGYTF
TRBV5-4	.	TRBJ2-7	TRBD1	TGTGCCAGCAGCTTGTTGCAGGGGGCGCGAAACGAGCAGTACTTC	CASSLLQGARNEQYF
TRBV19	.	TRBJ1-1	.	TGTGCCAGTAGTAATAGGGATCGGACAGTGTGGACTGAAGCTTTCTTT	CASSNRDRTVWTEAFF
TRBV24-1	.	TRBJ1-4	TRBD1	TGTGCCACCAGTGATTCCGGACAGGTGAATGAAAAACTGTTTTTT	CATSDSGQVNEKLFF
TRBV28	.	TRBJ1-4	TRBD1	TGTGCCAGCAGGGACAGGGCTACTGAAAAACTGTTTTTT	CASRDRATEKLFF
TRBV19	.	TRBJ2-1	TRBD1	TGTGCCAGTAGTATAACCTGGGACAGCCAACAGTTCTTC	CASSITWDSQQFF
TRBV2	.	TRBJ2-1	.	TGTGCCAGCACCATTCGCCAGGGTGGCTCCTACAATGAGCAGTTCTTC	CASTIRQGGSYNEQFF
TRBV7-9	.	TRBJ2-7	TRBD1	TGTGCCAGCAGCAGGGACAGGGTCGGCTACGAGCAGTACTTC	CASSRDRVGYEQYF
TRBV7-2	.	TRBJ1-4	.	TGTGCCAGCAGCTTAGGTACTGAACCTAATGAAAAACTGTTTTTT	CASSLGTEPNEKLFF
TRBV5-4	few	TRBJ1-6	TRBD1	TGTGCCAGCAGCGCCACCGGGACAGGGAGTTTCGGTTCACCCCTCCACTTT	CASSATGTGSFGSPLHF
TRBV6-2/TRBV6-3	.	TRBJ2-7	.	TGTGCCAGCAGTTACTTAGCTAGATCCTACGAGCAGTACTTC	CASSYLARSYEQYF
TRBV18	.	TRBJ2-7	TRBD2	TGTGCCAGCTCACCAGCACTAGCGGGAGATGGGTACGAGCAGTACTTC	CASSPALAGDGYEQYF
TRBV9	.	TRBJ1-4	TRBD1	TGTGCCAGCAGCCTCCGGACAGGTGGTGAAAAACTGTTTTTT	CASSLRTGGEKLFF
TRBV6-2/TRBV6-3	.	TRBJ2-5	TRBD2	TGTGCCAGCAGTACTCTAGCGGGAGTGGAGACCCAGTACTTC	CASSTLAGVETQYF
TRBV7-2	.	TRBJ2-1	TRBD2	TGTGCCAGCAGCCCCGGGGTAGCGGGAGGGAATGAGCAGTTCTTC	CASSPGVAGGNEQFF
TRBV5-4	.	TRBJ2-7	TRBD2	TGTGCCAGCAGCTTGGATCGACTAGCGGGAGGCGAGCAGTACTTC	CASSLDRLAGGEQYF
TRBV19	few	TRBJ1-1	TRBD1	TGTGCCAGTAAAAGTAAGACAGGGCTGAACACTGAAGCTTTCTTT	CASKSKTGLNTEAFF
TRBV7-2	few	TRBJ1-5	TRBD1	TGTGCCAGCAGCGAGACAGGGGTGGGCAATCAGCCCCAGCATTTT	CASSETGVGNQPQHF
TRBV28	.	TRBJ2-5	TRBD2	TGTGCCAGCAGCCGAGGGAGGGGAGAGACCCAGTACTTC	CASSRGRGETQYF
TRBV21-1	.	TRBJ2-5	.	TGTGCCAGCAGCAGGTACTCGGGTGATAGGGAGACCCAGTACTTC	CASSRYSGDRETQYF
TRBV7-2	once	TRBJ1-2	.	TGTGCCAGCAGCTTAGTAGCCCTGGATGGCTACACCTTC	CASSLVALDGYTF
TRBV28	.	TRBJ1-5	TRBD1	TGTGCCAGCCGGACCGGGACAGGGATTCAGCCCCAGCATTTT	CASRTGTGIQPQHF
TRBV5-1	.	TRBJ2-7	.	TGCGCCAGCAGCCAAATAGACAGCTACGAGCAGTACTTC	CASSQIDSYEQYF
TRBV4-1	few	TRBJ1-5	TRBD1	TGCGCCAGCAGCCAAGCGGACAGGGGCGATCAGCCCCAGCATTTT	CASSQADRGDQPQHF
TRBV28	.	TRBJ1-4	.	TGTGCCAGCAGTGCCCCAGGGGCCACTAATGAAAAACTGTTTTTT	CASSAPGATNEKLFF
TRBV7-2	.	TRBJ2-3	TRBD2	TGTGCCAGCAGCTTTAGGGCTAGCGGTAGCACAGATACGCAGTATTTT	CASSFRASGSTDTQYF
TRBV5-1	.	TRBJ2-1	.	TGCGCCAGCAGCTTACAGCAAGAGCAGTTCTTC	CASSLQQEQFF
TRBV28	few	TRBJ1-5	.	TGTGCCAGCAGTTTACGTCGGGGGGTTCAGCCCCAGCATTTT	CASSLRRGVQPQHF
TRBV19	.	TRBJ2-3	.	TGTGCCAGTAGTAAAGACACTATAGGTGCGGATACGCAGTATTTT	CASSKDTIGADTQYF
TRBV5-1	few	TRBJ1-1	TRBD1	TGCGCCAGCAGCGGAACCAGGGGGAGGACTGAAGCTTTCTTT	CASSGTRGRTEAFF
TRBV5-1	few	TRBJ2-7	.	TGCGCCAGCAGCTTGGCTGCGGAATCCTACGAGCAGTACTTC	CASSLAAESYEQYF
TRBV30	once	TRBJ2-7	TRBD2	TGTGCCTGGAAGGAAATCGGGACTAGCCAGACCCGACGGAATCGGCGGGGCTCCTACGAGCAGTACTTC	CAWKEIGTSQTRRNRRGSYEQYF
TRBV6-1	once	TRBJ1-2	TRBD1	TGTGCCAGCACTGAACCGGGACAGGGGATATATGGCTACACCTTC	CASTEPGQGIYGYTF
TRBV7-2	.	TRBJ2-2	.	TGTGCCAGCAGCGCCGCGGCGCGGGAAACCGGGGAGCTGTTTTTT	CASSAAARETGELFF
TRBV6-5	.	TRBJ2-5	TRBD2	TGTGCCAGCAATCGACTAGCGGGAGACGAGACCCAGTACTTC	CASNRLAGDETQYF
TRBV28	.	TRBJ2-5	TRBD1	TGTGCCAGCAGTTCAATCCGACAGGGTGCGGAAGAGACCCAGTACTTC	CASSSIRQGAEETQYF
TRBV5-6	.	TRBJ2-7	.	TGTGCCAGCAGCTTGGATGGCGGGATCATTTACGAGCAGTACTTC	CASSLDGGIIYEQYF
TRBV3-1/TRBV3-2	.	TRBJ2-1	TRBD2	TGTGCCAGCAGCTCGGTTGCTAGCGGGAGGGATGAGCAGTTCTTC	CASSSVASGRDEQFF
TRBV5-4	.	TRBJ2-4	TRBD2	TGTGCCAGCAGCTTGGGGGGGACTAGCGGGAGAGACATTCAGTACTTC	CASSLGGTSGRDIQYF
TRBV4-1	.	TRBJ1-5	.	TGCGCCAGCAGCCAAGAATCTACAGCAACGTATTCTCAGCCCCAGCATTTT	CASSQESTATYSQPQHF
TRBV9	once	TRBJ1-2	.	TGTGCCAGCAGCGTAGCCGGTGGCTATGGCTACACCTTC	CASSVAGGYGYTF
TRBV7-2	.	TRBJ2-7	.	TGTGCCAGCAGCCCCCGGGACATTTGGTCCTACGAGCAGTACTTC	CASSPRDIWSYEQYF
TRBV28	.	TRBJ2-3	TRBD1	TGTGCCAGCAGCGGGACAGTGACAGATACGCAGTATTTT	CASSGTVTDTQYF